Each of the 12 T cell receptor beta chains below was sequenced from the same sample in a study of blood T cell repertoires in COVID-19. This table comes from immunoSEQ multiplex PCR, and its TCRdb copy is limited to in-frame clones, with some not included. Of about 140,000 clones in the sample, about 80% were seen once. Sequencing input: peripheral blood. Receptors were obtained from a human donor in a cohort sampled during active COVID-19.

V gene TRBV3-1 (or the pseudogene TRBV3-2) combines with J gene TRBJ2-7, with a tentative D call TRBD1 (9 bases). Germline CDR1 reads LGHDT; CDR2 reads YNNKEL (reference sequence). V lost 4 bases and J 6 bases, leaving 22 bases between the germline ends. The length of the CDR3 is 16 residues. CDR3 nucleotide sequence: TGTGCCAGCAGCCGCACGGGGGGGGGACAGGGTCCCGAGCAGTACTTC. It encodes CASSRTGGGQGPEQYF.

The chain recombines TRBV3-1 (or the pseudogene TRBV3-2) with TRBJ1-1; tentatively, D is TRBD1 (5 bases). V shed 5 bases and J shed 0 bases, with 7 bases lying between them. The germline CDR1 and CDR2 sequences are LGHDT and YNNKEL (reference sequence). The CDR3 loop spans 13 amino acids. CDR3 coding DNA: TGTGCCAGCAGCTCGACAGTGAACACTGAAGCTTTCTTT. Amino acid sequence: CASSSTVNTEAFF.

The CDR3 is CSVSGSVAGELFF. The DNA for the CDR3 is TGCAGCGTTAGCGGGAGCGTAGCCGGGGAGCTGTTTTTT. The rearrangement links TRBV29-1 to TRBJ2-2; 8 positions match TRBD2. There are 13 residues in the CDR3. V was clipped by 5 bases and J by 6 bases; unmatched bases: 5. Per germline, CDR1 SQVTM and CDR2 ANQGSEA.

V and J are TRBV5-6 and TRBJ2-3; no definite D call. CDR1 and CDR2 from the germline V gene are SGHDT and YYEEEE. This CDR3 is 13 amino acids long. Trimming removed 5 bases from V and 2 bases from J, with 9 bases in between. DNA for the CDR3: TGTGCCAGCAGTCAGTATCACACAGATACGCAGTATTTT. Translated, it gives CASSQYHTDTQYF.

This clone showed up just once. The rearrangement links TRBV19 to TRBJ2-7, with TRBD2 identical over 8 bases. Unmatched junction bases numbered 9, after V lost 5 bases and J lost 0 bases. CDR1 and CDR2 (germline): LNHDA, SQIVND (reference sequence). This CDR3 has 16 residues. Written as DNA, the CDR3 is TGTGCCAGTAGTGGAACGACCGGGACTAGCTCCTACGAGCAGTACTTC. Translation gives CASSGTTGTSSYEQYF.

The genes are TRBV28 and TRBJ1-2; 9 positions agree with TRBD1. Germline V gene sequence: CDR1 MDHEN, CDR2 SYDVKM. Germline trimming cut 0 bases from V and 4 bases from J; bases unmatched to any gene: 0. The CDR3 extends over 14 amino acids. For the CDR3, the DNA is TGTGCCAGCAGTTTATGGGGACAGGGCTATGGCTACACCTTC. Translating gives CASSLWGQGYGYTF.

The chain joins TRBV12-3 or TRBV12-4 to TRBJ2-3; a possible D gene is TRBD2 (6 bases). The CDR3 runs 13 residues. Trimming removed 3 bases at V and 7 bases at J, with 11 bases between. The CDR3 DNA follows: TGTGCCAGCAGTTTCGGGAGTGGATATACGCAGTATTTT. Translating it yields CASSFGSGYTQYF.

J is TRBJ1-1 and V is TRBV9, with 9 bases aligning to TRBD1. V shed 3 bases, J shed 0 bases, and the junction held 6 bases outside the gene matches. Germline V lookup: CDR1 SGDLS, CDR2 YYNGEE. CDR3 length: 16 residues. In DNA, the CDR3 is TGTGCCAGCAGCGCGCCGGGACAGGGCTTGAACACTGAAGCTTTCTTT. This sequence encodes CASSAPGQGLNTEAFF.

The chain carries TRBV15 and TRBJ2-7; D is unclear. Germline lookup yields CDR1 LNHNV and CDR2 YYDKDF (reference sequence). Trimming removed 0 bases from V and 4 bases from J, with 7 bases in between. CDR3 length: 13 residues. The CDR3 coding sequence is TGTGCCACCAGCAGAGACGGTAGATACGAGCAGTACTTC. Its translation: CATSRDGRYEQYF.

The V call is TRBV7-9, the J call TRBJ2-1, with D possibly being TRBD2 (6 bases). The germline V gene encodes CDR1 SEHNR and CDR2 FQNEAQ (reference sequence). V was clipped by 0 bases and J by 3 bases, with 18 bases between them. The CDR3 runs 18 residues. The CDR3 DNA follows: TGTGCCAGCAGCTTAGCGGGCTACCATGCGGGACGCTACAATGAGCAGTTCTTC. It is translated as CASSLAGYHAGRYNEQFF.

The chain has TRBV7-8 and TRBJ2-7; D remains unclear. Germline V gene data show CDR1 as SGHVS and CDR2 as FQNEAQ. The CDR3 spans 14 residues. Trimming left V 1 base short and J 2 bases short, with 9 bases between. This CDR3 is CASSLVAPTYEQYF. In DNA, the CDR3 is TGTGCCAGCAGCTTAGTAGCTCCTACCTACGAGCAGTACTTC. The full variable domain, in which reference TRBV7-8 and TRBJ2-7 provide the parts outside the CDR3, is GAGVSQSPRYKVAKRGQDVALRCDPISGHVSLFWYQQALGQGPEFLTYFQNEAQLDKSGLPSDRFFAERPEGSVSTLKIQRTQQEDSAVYLCASSLVAPTYEQYFGPGTRLTVT.

CDR3 amino acids: CASSLFVVFAGLAGGTGELFF. CDR3 bases: TGTGCCAGCAGCTTATTCGTGGTCTTTGCGGGACTAGCGGGAGGTACCGGGGAGCTGTTTTTT. This chain joins TRBV7-8 and TRBJ2-2; 15 bases map to TRBD2. The germline V gene has CDR1 SGHVS and CDR2 FQNEAQ. CDR3 length equals 21 residues. With 2 bases clipped from V and 5 bases from J, the junction kept 15 bases outside the gene matches.